These T cell receptor beta chains were read from a single sample in a study of T cell repertoires in cytomegalovirus infection. These receptors' targets are unknown. TCRdb used MiXCR to reprocess the reads, holding one entry per CDR3 protein. The repertoire has around 750,000 distinct CDR3 sequences, about 31% of them found once; the top ten carry 9.5% to 15%. Specimen: cultured CD8+ T cells from PBMCs, collected from culture after CMV antigen stimulation. All receptors come from a human donor in good health (CMV status not recorded). Some clones in this sample may be carry-over from other donors' samples. CDR3s include the opening cysteine and the closing phenylalanine or tryptophan. A D gene is named only where the DNA matches it firmly. Not every row has a clone size; where given, it reads once, few, many or a size class.

NA,18,TRBV27,NA,TRBJ2-5,CASSRLPKTSGVGETQYF,TGTGCCAGCAGTCGACTCCCTAAGACCTCAGGGGTCGGAGAGACCCAGTACTTC
NA,17,TRBV10-3,NA,TRBJ1-2,CAIGNIPVRTDNYGYTF,TGTGCCATCGGGAACATACCTGTACGTACCGATAACTATGGCTACACCTTC
NA,18,TRBV11-2,NA,TRBJ2-2,CASSLEYAWSPNTGELFF,TGTGCCAGCAGCTTAGAATATGCCTGGTCCCCGAACACCGGGGAGCTGTTTTTT
NA,14,TRBV12-3/TRBV12-4,few,TRBJ1-1,CASSLNKISTEAFF,TGTGCCAGCAGTCTTAACAAGATTAGCACTGAAGCTTTCTTT
NA,19,TRBV28,NA,TRBJ2-1,CASSYYQSRQFLSYNEQFF,TGTGCCAGCAGTTACTACCAGTCCCGACAGTTTCTCTCCTACAATGAGCAGTTCTTC
NA,19,TRBV19,NA,TRBJ2-1,CASSIHPLGILQEGNEQFF,TGTGCCAGTAGTATACATCCCCTGGGGATCCTCCAGGAGGGCAATGAGCAGTTCTTC
NA,11,TRBV12-5,many,TRBJ1-1,CASAWGTEAFF,TGTGCTAGTGCGTGGGGTACTGAAGCTTTCTTT
NA,15,TRBV6-1,NA,TRBJ1-2,CASRPGLGVYYGYTF,TGTGCCAGCAGGCCGGGCCTCGGGGTTTACTATGGCTACACCTTC
NA,17,TRBV12-5,NA,TRBJ1-1,CASGISMDGNIGTEAFF,TGTGCTAGTGGTATCAGCATGGACGGAAACATTGGGACTGAAGCTTTCTTT
TRBD1,15,TRBV7-8,NA,TRBJ2-1,CASSLRDRGNNEQFF,TGTGCCAGCAGCTTAAGGGACAGGGGCAACAATGAGCAGTTCTTC
NA,15,TRBV7-9,few,TRBJ2-5,CASSLVLASDETQYF,TGTGCCAGCAGCTTAGTGCTTGCCTCGGACGAGACCCAGTACTTC
NA,15,TRBV6-1,NA,TRBJ2-2,CASSYNRANTGELFF,TGTGCCAGCAGTTACAACAGAGCGAACACCGGGGAGCTGTTTTTT
TRBD1,15,TRBV29-1,few,TRBJ2-1,CSVEGQGARNNEQFF,TGCAGCGTTGAGGGACAGGGGGCAAGGAACAATGAGCAGTTCTTC
NA,16,TRBV19,NA,TRBJ2-1,CASSPRTDKRLDEQFF,TGTGCCAGTAGTCCCCGGACGGACAAAAGGCTGGATGAGCAGTTCTTC
NA,13,TRBV24-1,NA,TRBJ2-3,CATSDVQADTQYF,TGTGCCACCAGTGACGTACAGGCAGATACGCAGTATTTT
NA,14,TRBV6-1,few,TRBJ2-7,CATGKGPTAYEQYF,TGTGCCACGGGTAAGGGACCGACAGCCTACGAGCAGTACTTC
TRBD2,18,TRBV5-8,NA,TRBJ2-1,CASSPGLAGDSFYNEQFF,TGTGCCAGCAGCCCGGGACTAGCGGGGGACTCCTTCTACAATGAGCAGTTCTTT
NA,16,TRBV4-1,few,TRBJ1-1,CASSPLGGLDFTEAFF,TGCGCCAGCAGCCCCCTCGGTGGGTTGGATTTCACTGAAGCTTTCTTT
TRBD2,14,TRBV19,few,TRBJ2-7,CASSSWEGTSEQYF,TGTGCCAGTAGTTCTTGGGAGGGAACGAGCGAGCAGTACTTC
TRBD2,15,TRBV7-8,NA,TRBJ2-1,CASSFAAGGNNEQFF,TGTGCCAGCAGCTTTGCAGCGGGGGGGAATAATGAGCAGTTCTTC
NA,13,TRBV6-5,NA,TRBJ1-1,CASSPAPFGEAFF,TGTGCCAGCAGTCCAGCCCCTTTTGGTGAAGCTTTCTTT
NA,14,TRBV9,NA,TRBJ1-1,CASSAGVGLLEAFF,TGTGCCAGCAGCGCGGGGGTGGGACTCCTTGAAGCTTTCTTT
NA,13,TRBV7-9,few,TRBJ2-1,CASSLPNLSKQFF,TGTGCCAGCAGCTTACCAAACCTCAGCAAGCAGTTCTTC
TRBD2,17,TRBV6-1,few,TRBJ2-5,CASSTFSSGGTQETQYF,TGTGCCAGCAGTACCTTCTCCAGCGGGGGCACCCAAGAGACCCAGTACTTC
NA,13,TRBV7-6,many,TRBJ1-1,CASSPRAGSEAFF,TGTGCCAGCAGCCCTCGGGCCGGGAGCGAAGCTTTCTTT
NA,15,TRBV28,NA,TRBJ2-3,CASSPLGRRRDTQYF,TGTGCCAGCAGCCCACTCGGAAGAAGGAGGGATACGCAGTATTTT
NA,14,TRBV6-5,NA,TRBJ1-2,CASSTDGDYYGYTF,TGTGCCAGCAGTACGGACGGAGACTACTATGGCTACACCTTC
NA,14,TRBV28,NA,TRBJ1-5,CASSSHGSNQPQHF,TGTGCCAGCAGCTCCCACGGGAGCAATCAGCCCCAGCATTTT
NA,14,TRBV7-6,NA,TRBJ2-5,CASWPRAGSKTQYF,TGTGCCAGCTGGCCCCGAGCGGGCTCAAAGACCCAGTACTTC
NA,14,TRBV3-1,once,TRBJ2-1,CASSQDGASGEQFF,TGTGCCAGCAGCCAAGACGGTGCTAGTGGAGAGCAGTTCTTC
NA,10,TRBV6-8,NA,TRBJ2-7,CAIGSYEQYF,TGTGCCATTGGCTCCTACGAGCAGTACTTC
TRBD1,14,TRBV25-1,NA,TRBJ1-1,CANSAHRGNTEAFF,TGTGCCAACAGTGCCCACAGGGGGAACACTGAAGCTTTCTTT
NA,11,TRBV12-3/TRBV12-4,many,TRBJ1-5,CASSLNQPQHF,TGTGCCAGCAGTTTAAATCAGCCCCAGCATTTT
TRBD1,15,TRBV12-3/TRBV12-4,NA,TRBJ1-3,CASSRTGDFENTIYF,TGTGCCAGCAGTCGGACAGGGGATTTCGAAAACACCATATATTTT
TRBD2,15,TRBV9,few,TRBJ2-1,CASSASGGSGNEQFF,TGTGCCAGCAGCGCTAGCGGGGGGTCGGGCAATGAGCAGTTCTTC
NA,14,TRBV15,few,TRBJ1-5,CATSRDWGDQPQHF,TGTGCCACCAGCAGAGATTGGGGCGACCAGCCCCAGCATTTT
TRBD1,14,TRBV27,NA,TRBJ1-1,CASSRQGDDTEAFF,TGTGCCAGCAGTCGACAGGGGGATGACACTGAAGCTTTCTTT
NA,13,TRBV6-6,NA,TRBJ1-3,CASSQGGGGTIYF,TGTGCCAGCAGCCAGGGAGGTGGCGGCACCATATATTTT
NA,15,TRBV11-2,few,TRBJ1-4,CASSLVFDGSEKLFF,TGTGCCAGCAGCTTAGTGTTTGACGGATCTGAAAAACTGTTTTTT
NA,15,TRBV2,once,TRBJ1-2,CASVPPQEVNYGYTF,TGTGCCAGCGTTCCCCCGCAGGAAGTCAACTATGGCTACACCTTC
TRBD1,14,TRBV6-8,NA,TRBJ2-6,CATQGAAGANVLTF,TGTGCCACACAGGGGGCTGCTGGGGCCAACGTCCTGACTTTC
TRBD2,14,TRBV20-1,few,TRBJ2-3,CSASWTSYGDTQYF,TGCAGTGCTTCTTGGACTAGCTATGGAGATACGCAGTATTTT
NA,17,TRBV6-1,NA,TRBJ1-5,CASSEFPRDGTNQPQHF,TGTGCCAGCAGTGAATTCCCACGGGACGGCACTAATCAGCCCCAGCATTTT
NA,19,TRBV7-6,NA,TRBJ2-1,CASSLFSPVRDSAYNEQFF,TGTGCCAGCAGTCTTTTTTCCCCAGTGCGGGACTCAGCCTACAATGAGCAGTTCTTC
TRBD2,16,TRBV9,NA,TRBJ2-3,CASSVGLAGATDTQYF,TGTGCCAGCAGCGTAGGGCTAGCGGGGGCCACAGATACGCAGTATTTT
TRBD1,16,TRBV6-1,few,TRBJ2-3,CASSDDRGLGTDTQYF,TGTGCCAGCAGCGATGACAGGGGGCTTGGCACAGATACGCAGTATTTT
NA,17,TRBV12-5,NA,TRBJ2-7,CASGFQASGRPSGEQYF,TGTGCTAGTGGTTTCCAGGCGTCAGGGCGACCCTCCGGCGAGCAGTACTTC
NA,15,TRBV7-2,NA,TRBJ1-5,CASSLEVYSNQPQHF,TGTGCCAGCAGCTTAGAGGTGTATAGCAATCAGCCCCAGCATTTT
NA,14,TRBV24-1,NA,TRBJ1-1,CATSGGGRNTEAFF,TGTGCCACCTCCGGGGGGGGCAGGAACACTGAAGCTTTCTTT
NA,15,TRBV13,NA,TRBJ2-1,CASSLAGDWGNEQFF,TGTGCCAGCAGCTTAGCCGGGGATTGGGGCAATGAGCAGTTCTTC
TRBD2,15,TRBV7-6,NA,TRBJ2-1,CASSISGGASGEQFF,TGTGCCAGCAGCATTAGCGGGGGGGCCTCTGGTGAGCAGTTCTTC
NA,13,TRBV7-9,few,TRBJ2-3,CASNDPRSDTQYF,TGTGCCAGCAACGATCCCCGGTCAGATACGCAGTATTTT
NA,17,TRBV7-6,NA,TRBJ2-1,CASSLLARYKPDNEQFF,TGTGCCAGCAGCTTATTGGCTAGGTATAAACCCGACAATGAGCAGTTCTTC
TRBD1,16,TRBV6-1,few,TRBJ2-7,CASSEARGQGASEQYF,TGTGCCAGCAGTGAAGCGCGGGGACAGGGTGCCTCCGAGCAGTACTTC
TRBD1,16,TRBV4-1,NA,TRBJ2-5,CASSLLTLAGGETQYF,TGCGCCAGCAGCCTTCTTACGTTGGCAGGGGGAGAGACCCAGTACTTC
NA,14,TRBV27,NA,TRBJ2-7,CASGHLGGSYEQYF,TGTGCCAGCGGCCACCTAGGGGGCTCCTACGAGCAGTACTTC
NA,16,TRBV4-1,few,TRBJ1-5,CASSQSWGNSNQPQHF,TGCGCCAGCAGCCAGTCATGGGGGAATAGCAATCAGCCCCAGCATTTT
TRBD2,16,TRBV6-6,NA,TRBJ2-7,CASSYSTSGGPYEQYF,TGTGCCAGCAGTTACTCGACCAGCGGGGGCCCCTACGAGCAGTACTTC
TRBD1,13,TRBV7-6,NA,TRBJ1-2,CASSPGQDGGYTF,TGTGCCAGCAGTCCGGGACAGGACGGAGGCTACACCTTC
NA,14,TRBV12-3/TRBV12-4,NA,TRBJ1-2,CASRPRGGDYGYTF,TGTGCCAGCAGACCAAGGGGGGGCGACTATGGCTACACCTTC